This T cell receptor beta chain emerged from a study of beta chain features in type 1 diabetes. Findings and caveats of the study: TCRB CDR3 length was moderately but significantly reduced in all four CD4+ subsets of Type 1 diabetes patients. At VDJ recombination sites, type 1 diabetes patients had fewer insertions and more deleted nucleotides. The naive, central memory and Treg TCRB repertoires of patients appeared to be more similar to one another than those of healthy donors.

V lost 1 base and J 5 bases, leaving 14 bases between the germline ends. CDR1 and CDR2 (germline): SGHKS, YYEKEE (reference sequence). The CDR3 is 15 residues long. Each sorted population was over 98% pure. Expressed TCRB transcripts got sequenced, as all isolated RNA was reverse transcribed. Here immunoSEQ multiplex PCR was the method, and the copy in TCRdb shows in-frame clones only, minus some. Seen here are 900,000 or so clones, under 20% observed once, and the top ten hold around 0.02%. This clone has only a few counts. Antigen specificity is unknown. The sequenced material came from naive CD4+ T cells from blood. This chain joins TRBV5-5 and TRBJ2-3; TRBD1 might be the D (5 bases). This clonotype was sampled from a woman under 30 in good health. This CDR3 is CASSLYRWGQDTQYF. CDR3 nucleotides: TGTGCCAGCAGCTTGTACCGGTGGGGCCAAGATACGCAGTATTTT.